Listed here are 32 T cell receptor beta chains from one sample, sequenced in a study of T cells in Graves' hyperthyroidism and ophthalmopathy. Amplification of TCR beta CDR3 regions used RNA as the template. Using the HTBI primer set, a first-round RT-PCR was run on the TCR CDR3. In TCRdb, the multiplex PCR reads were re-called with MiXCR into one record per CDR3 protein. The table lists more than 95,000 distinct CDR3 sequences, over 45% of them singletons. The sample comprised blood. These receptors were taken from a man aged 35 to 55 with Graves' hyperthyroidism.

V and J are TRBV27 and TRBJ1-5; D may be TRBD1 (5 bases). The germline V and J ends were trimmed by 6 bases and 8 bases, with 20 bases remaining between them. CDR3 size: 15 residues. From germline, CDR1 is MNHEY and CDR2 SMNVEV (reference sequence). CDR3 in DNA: TGTGCCAGCAGCCCCGGGACCCTCGCCGGGAAGCCCCAGCATTTT. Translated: CASSPGTLAGKPQHF.

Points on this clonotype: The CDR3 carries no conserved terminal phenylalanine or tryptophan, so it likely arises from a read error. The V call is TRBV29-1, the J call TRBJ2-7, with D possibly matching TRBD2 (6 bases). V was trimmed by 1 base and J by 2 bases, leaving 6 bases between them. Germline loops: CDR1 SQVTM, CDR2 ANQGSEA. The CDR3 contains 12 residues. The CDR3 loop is CSVEVAAYEQYC. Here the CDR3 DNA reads TGCAGCGTTGAAGTAGCGGCCTACGAGCAGTACTGC.

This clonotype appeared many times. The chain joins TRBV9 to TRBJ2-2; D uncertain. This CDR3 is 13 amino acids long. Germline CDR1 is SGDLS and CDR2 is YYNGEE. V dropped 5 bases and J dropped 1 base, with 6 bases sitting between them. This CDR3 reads CASSLENTGELFF. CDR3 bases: TGTGCCAGCAGTTTGGAGAACACCGGGGAGCTGTTTTTT. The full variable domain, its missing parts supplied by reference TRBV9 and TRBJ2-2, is DSGVTQTPKHLITATGQRVTLRCSPRSGDLSVYWYQQSLDQGLQFLIQYYNGEERAKGNILERFSAQQFPDLHSELNLSSLELGDSALYFCASSLENTGELFFGEGSRLTVL.

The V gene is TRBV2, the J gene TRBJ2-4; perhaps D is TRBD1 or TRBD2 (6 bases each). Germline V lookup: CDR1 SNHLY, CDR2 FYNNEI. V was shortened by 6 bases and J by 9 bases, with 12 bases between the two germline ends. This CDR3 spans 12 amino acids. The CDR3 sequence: CASRPKGGIQYF. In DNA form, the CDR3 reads TGTGCCAGCAGGCCGAAGGGGGGCATTCAGTACTTC. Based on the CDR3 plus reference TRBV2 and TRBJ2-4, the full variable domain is EPEVTQTPSHQVTQMGQEVILRCVPISNHLYFYWYRQILGQKVEFLVSFYNNEISEKSEIFDDQFSVERPDGSNFTLKIRSTKLEDSAMYFCASRPKGGIQYFGAGTRLSVL.

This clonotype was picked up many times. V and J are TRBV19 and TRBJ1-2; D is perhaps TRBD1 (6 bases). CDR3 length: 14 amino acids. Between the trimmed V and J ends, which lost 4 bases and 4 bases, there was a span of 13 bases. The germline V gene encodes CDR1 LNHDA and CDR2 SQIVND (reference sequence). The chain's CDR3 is CASSTGDFGYGYTF. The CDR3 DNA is TGTGCCAGTAGTACAGGGGATTTTGGCTATGGCTACACCTTC.

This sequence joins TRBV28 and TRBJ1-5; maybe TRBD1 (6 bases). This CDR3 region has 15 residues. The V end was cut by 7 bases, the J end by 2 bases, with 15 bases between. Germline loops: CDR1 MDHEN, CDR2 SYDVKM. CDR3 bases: TGTGCCAGCAACCGAGGGGGGATCGGCAATCAGCCCCAGCATTTT. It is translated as CASNRGGIGNQPQHF.

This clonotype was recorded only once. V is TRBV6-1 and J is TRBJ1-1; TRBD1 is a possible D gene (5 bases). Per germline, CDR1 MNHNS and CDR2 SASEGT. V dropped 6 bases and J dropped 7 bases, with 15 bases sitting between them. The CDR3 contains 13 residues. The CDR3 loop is CASSITGGDEAFF. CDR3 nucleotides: TGTGCCAGCAGCATCACCGGGGGGGATGAAGCTTTCTTT.

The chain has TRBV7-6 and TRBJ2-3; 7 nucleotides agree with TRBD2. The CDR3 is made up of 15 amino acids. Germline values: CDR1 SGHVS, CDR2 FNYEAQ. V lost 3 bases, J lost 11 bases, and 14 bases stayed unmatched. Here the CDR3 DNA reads TGTGCCAGCAGCTTGGGGCTAGCGGTATACAATGAGCAGTATTTT. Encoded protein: CASSLGLAVYNEQYF. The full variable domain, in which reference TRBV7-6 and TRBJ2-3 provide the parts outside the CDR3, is GAGVSQSPRYKVTKRGQDVALRCDPISGHVSLYWYRQALGQGPEFLTYFNYEAQQDKSGLPNDRFSAERPEGSISTLTIQRTEQRDSAMYRCASSLGLAVYNEQYFGPGTRLTVL.

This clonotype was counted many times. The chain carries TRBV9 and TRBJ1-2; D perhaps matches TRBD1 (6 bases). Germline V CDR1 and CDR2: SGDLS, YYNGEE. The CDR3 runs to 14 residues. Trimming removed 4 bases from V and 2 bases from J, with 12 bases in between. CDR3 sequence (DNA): TGTGCCAGCAGCCAATCGACAGGCAACTATGGCTACACCTTC. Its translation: CASSQSTGNYGYTF.

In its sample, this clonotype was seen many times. The CDR3 DNA reads as TGCAGCGTGGGGAGACCCCCCGGGAATGAGCAGTTCTTC. As protein: CSVGRPPGNEQFF. The genes are TRBV29-1 and TRBJ2-1; weak D call: TRBD2 (5 bases). The CDR3 runs to 13 residues. Germline CDR1 reads SQVTM; CDR2 reads ANQGSEA. V was cut by 6 bases and J by 7 bases, with 16 bases left in between.

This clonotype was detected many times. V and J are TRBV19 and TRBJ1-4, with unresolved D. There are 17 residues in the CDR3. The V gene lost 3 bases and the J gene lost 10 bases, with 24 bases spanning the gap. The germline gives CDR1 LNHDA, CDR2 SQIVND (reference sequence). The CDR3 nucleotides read TGTGCCAGTAGTATCTGGGGTCGGGCCACCGACCGGGGAAAACTGTTTTTT. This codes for CASSIWGRATDRGKLFF. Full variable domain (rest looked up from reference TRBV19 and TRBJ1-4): DGGITQSPKYLFRKEGQNVTLSCEQNLNHDAMYWYRQDPGQGLRLIYYSQIVNDFQKGDIAEGYSVSREKKESFPLTVTSAQKNPTAFYLCASSIWGRATDRGKLFFGSGTQLSVL.

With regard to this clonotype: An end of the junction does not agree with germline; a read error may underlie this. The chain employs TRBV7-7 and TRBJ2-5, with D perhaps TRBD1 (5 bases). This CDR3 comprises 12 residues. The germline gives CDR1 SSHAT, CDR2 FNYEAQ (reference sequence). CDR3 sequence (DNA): TGTGCTAGCAGTTGCGGACATGAGACCCAGTACTTC. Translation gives CASSCGHETQYF.

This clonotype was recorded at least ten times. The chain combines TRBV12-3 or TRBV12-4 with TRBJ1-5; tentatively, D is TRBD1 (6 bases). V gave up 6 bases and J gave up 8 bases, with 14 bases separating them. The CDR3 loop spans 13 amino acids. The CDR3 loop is CASSSYRAEPQHF. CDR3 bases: TGTGCCAGCAGCTCCTACAGGGCTGAGCCCCAGCATTTT.

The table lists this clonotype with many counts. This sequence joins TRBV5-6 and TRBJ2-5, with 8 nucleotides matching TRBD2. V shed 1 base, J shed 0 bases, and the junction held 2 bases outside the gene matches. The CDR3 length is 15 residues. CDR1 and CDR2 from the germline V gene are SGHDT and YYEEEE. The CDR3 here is CASSLKTSDQETQYF. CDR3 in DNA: TGTGCCAGCAGCTTGAAGACTAGCGACCAAGAGACCCAGTACTTC.

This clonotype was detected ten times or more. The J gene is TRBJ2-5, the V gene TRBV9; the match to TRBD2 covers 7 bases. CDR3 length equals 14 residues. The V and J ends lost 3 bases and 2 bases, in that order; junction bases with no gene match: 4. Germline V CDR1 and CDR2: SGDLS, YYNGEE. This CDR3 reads CASSGPGGQETQYF. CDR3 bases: TGTGCCAGCAGCGGACCGGGAGGACAAGAGACCCAGTACTTC.

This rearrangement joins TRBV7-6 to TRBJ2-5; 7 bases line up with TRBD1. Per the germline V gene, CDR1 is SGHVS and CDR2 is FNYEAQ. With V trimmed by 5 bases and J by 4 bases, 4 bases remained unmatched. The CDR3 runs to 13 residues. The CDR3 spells CASSRDSSETQYF. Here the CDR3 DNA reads TGTGCCAGCAGCAGGGACAGTTCAGAGACCCAGTACTTC.

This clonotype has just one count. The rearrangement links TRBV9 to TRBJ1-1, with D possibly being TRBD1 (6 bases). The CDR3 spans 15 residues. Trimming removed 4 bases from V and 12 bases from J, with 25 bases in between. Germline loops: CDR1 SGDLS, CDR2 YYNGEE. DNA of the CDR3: TGTGCCAGCAGCCCGGGTTCGGGGGCCAACGTCCTGACTTTCTTT. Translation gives CASSPGSGANVLTFF.

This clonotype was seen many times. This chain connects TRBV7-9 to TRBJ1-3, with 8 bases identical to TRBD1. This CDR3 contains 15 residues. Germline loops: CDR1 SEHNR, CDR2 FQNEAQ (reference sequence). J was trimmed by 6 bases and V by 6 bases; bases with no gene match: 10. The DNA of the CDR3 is TGTGCCAGCAGTTCAGGACAGGGAGGACCAAACACCATATATTTT. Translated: CASSSGQGGPNTIYF.

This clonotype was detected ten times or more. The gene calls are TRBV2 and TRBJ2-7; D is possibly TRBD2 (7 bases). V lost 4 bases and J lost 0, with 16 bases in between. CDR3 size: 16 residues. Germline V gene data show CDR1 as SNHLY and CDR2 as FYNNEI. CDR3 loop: CASSGRTGRGSYEQYF. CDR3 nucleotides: TGTGCCAGCAGTGGGAGAACAGGGAGGGGCTCCTACGAGCAGTACTTC.

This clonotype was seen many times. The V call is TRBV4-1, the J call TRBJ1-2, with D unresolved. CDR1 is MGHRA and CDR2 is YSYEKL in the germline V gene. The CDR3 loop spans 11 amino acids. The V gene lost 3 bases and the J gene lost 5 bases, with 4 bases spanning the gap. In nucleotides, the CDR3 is TGCGCCAGCAGCCACGGATATGGCTACACCTTC. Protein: CASSHGYGYTF.

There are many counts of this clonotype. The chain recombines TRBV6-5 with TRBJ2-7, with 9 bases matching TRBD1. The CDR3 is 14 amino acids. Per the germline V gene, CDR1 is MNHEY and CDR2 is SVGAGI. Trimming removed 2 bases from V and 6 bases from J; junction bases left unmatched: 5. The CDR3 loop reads CASSYQGQGGEQYF. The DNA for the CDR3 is TGTGCCAGCAGTTACCAGGGACAGGGAGGCGAGCAGTACTTC.

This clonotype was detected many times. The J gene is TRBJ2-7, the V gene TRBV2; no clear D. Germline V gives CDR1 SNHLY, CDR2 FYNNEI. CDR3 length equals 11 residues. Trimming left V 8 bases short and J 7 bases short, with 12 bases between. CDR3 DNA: TGTGCCAGCCGGGCTAAGGGAGAGCAGTACTTC. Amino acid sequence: CASRAKGEQYF. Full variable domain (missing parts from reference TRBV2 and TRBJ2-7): EPEVTQTPSHQVTQMGQEVILRCVPISNHLYFYWYRQILGQKVEFLVSFYNNEISEKSEIFDDQFSVERPDGSNFTLKIRSTKLEDSAMYFCASRAKGEQYFGPGTRLTVT.

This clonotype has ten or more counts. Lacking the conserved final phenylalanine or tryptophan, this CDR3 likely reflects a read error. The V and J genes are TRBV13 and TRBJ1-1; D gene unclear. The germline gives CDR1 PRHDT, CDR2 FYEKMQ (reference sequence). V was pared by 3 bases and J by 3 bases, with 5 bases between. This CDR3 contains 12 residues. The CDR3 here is CASSFGYTEAFL. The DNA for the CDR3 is TGTGCCAGCAGCTTTGGTTACACTGAAGCTTTCTTA.

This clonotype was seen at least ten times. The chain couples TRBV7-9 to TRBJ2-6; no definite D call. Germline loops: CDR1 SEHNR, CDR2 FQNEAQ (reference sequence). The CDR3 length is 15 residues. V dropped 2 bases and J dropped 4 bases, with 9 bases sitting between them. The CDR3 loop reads CASSLRVAGANVLTF. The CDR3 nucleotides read TGTGCCAGCAGCTTAAGAGTAGCCGGGGCCAACGTCCTGACTTTC.

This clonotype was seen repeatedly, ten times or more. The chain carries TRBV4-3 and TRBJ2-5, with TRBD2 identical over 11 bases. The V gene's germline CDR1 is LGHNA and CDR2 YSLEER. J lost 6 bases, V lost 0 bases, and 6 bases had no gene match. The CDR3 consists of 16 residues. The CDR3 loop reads CASSQEPSGRSKTQYF. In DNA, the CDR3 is TGCGCCAGCAGCCAAGAACCTAGCGGGAGGAGCAAGACCCAGTACTTC.

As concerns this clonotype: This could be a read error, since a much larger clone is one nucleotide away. CDR3 sequence reads: CASSLERNTGELFF. CDR3 in DNA: TGTGCTAGCAGCTTGGAAAGGAACACCGGGGAGCTGTTTTTT. The V call is TRBV7-7, the J call TRBJ2-2; unclear D gene. Germline V lookup: CDR1 SSHAT, CDR2 FNYEAQ (reference sequence). The CDR3 is 14 amino acids.

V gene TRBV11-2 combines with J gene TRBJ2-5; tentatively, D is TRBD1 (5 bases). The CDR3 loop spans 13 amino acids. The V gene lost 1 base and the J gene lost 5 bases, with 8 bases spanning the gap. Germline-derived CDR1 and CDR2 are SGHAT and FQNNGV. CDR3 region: CASSLVGRETQYF. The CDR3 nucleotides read TGTGCCAGCAGCTTAGTGGGGCGGGAGACCCAGTACTTC.

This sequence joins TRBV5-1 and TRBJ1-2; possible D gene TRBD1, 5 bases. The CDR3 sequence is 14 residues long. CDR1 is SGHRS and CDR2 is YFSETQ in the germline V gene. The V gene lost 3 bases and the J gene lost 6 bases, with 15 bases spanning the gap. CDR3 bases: TGCGCCAGCAGCTGGGACTACGCCGGGGATGGCTACACCTTC. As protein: CASSWDYAGDGYTF.

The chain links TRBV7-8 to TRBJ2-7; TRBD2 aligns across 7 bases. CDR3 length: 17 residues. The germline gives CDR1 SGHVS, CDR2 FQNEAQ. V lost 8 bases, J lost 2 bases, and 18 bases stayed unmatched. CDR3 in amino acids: CASRSELRGGGAYEQYF. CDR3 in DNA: TGTGCCAGCCGCTCGGAGCTTCGCGGCGGGGGAGCCTACGAGCAGTACTTC.

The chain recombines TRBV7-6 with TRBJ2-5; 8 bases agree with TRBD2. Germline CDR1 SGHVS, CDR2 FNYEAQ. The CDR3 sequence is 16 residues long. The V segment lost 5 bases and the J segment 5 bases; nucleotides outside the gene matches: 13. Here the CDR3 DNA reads TGTGCCAGCAGCGCCGGGGGGGGGGCGACGGTGGAGACCCAGTACTTC. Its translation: CASSAGGGATVETQYF.

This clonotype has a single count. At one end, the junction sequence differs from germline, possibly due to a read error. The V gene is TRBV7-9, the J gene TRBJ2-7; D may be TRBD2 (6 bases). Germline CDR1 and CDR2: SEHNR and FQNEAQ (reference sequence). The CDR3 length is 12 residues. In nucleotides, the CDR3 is TGTGTCAGCAGCTGGGGTAGCGGTGAGCAGTACTTC. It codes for CVSSWGSGEQYF.

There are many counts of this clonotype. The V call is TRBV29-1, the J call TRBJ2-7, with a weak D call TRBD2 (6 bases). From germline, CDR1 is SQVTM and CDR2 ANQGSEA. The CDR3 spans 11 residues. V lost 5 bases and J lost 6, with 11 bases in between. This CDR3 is CSVIEAGEQYF. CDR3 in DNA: TGCAGCGTTATCGAAGCGGGCGAGCAGTACTTC.